A selection of T cell receptor beta chains follows, all from one sample in a study of blood T cell repertoires in COVID-19. Using immunoSEQ multiplex PCR, the repertoire was profiled, and TCRdb retains in-frame clones only, with some absent. This sample has about 220,000 clones, with about three quarters found just once. Sequenced material: peripheral blood. Receptors were obtained from a woman between 70 and 85 years old with acute or convalescent COVID-19. Each CDR3 is given without its conserved first and last residue.

CDR3aa | j_gene | v_gene
ASSLEGRDRGL | TRBJ1-4 | TRBV5-1
ASRLGRTGDEKLF | TRBJ1-4 | TRBV27
ASSGLAGPNEQF | TRBJ2-1 | TRBV10-1
ATSAASGTGENEQF | TRBJ2-1 | TRBV24-1
ASSPGQGRGYT | TRBJ1-2 | TRBV3-1/TRBV3-2
ASSSGLAGTSGELF | TRBJ2-2 | TRBV9
ASSFAGGAGELF | TRBJ2-2 | TRBV7-3
ASSVGDSTYNSPLH | TRBJ1-6 | TRBV9
ASSSGQGDGPQH | TRBJ1-5 | TRBV5-1
ASFPGQGHGYT | TRBJ1-2 | TRBV18
ASTQGGQETQY | TRBJ2-5 | TRBV28
ASSPIASRETQY | TRBJ2-5 | TRBV18
ASSPPGVGANVLT | TRBJ2-6 | TRBV6-5
ASSRGSPLSGNTIY | TRBJ1-3 | TRBV7-9
ASSYTGSPGNTIY | TRBJ1-3 | TRBV11-2
ASSYDPGGGVQETQY | TRBJ2-5 | TRBV5-1
AWSVMLGRRTEAF | TRBJ1-1 | TRBV30
ASTKDRDKYEQY | TRBJ2-7 | TRBV2
ASSASGGNNEQF | TRBJ2-1 | TRBV11-2
ASSPSPGGDYGYT | TRBJ1-2 | TRBV4-1
ASSYYRGTEQY | TRBJ2-7 | TRBV6-2/TRBV6-3
ASSPPEFYEQY | TRBJ2-7 | TRBV23-1
ASSREGGVRQPQH | TRBJ1-5 | TRBV2
ASSPNRGYEQY | TRBJ2-7 | TRBV18
ASSEAEVPTYNEQF | TRBJ2-1 | TRBV2
ASQGVTGELF | TRBJ2-2 | TRBV28
ASSPPRVRVDVTDTQY | TRBJ2-3 | TRBV18
ASSPSPGSTEAF | TRBJ1-1 | TRBV18